A selection of T cell receptor beta chains follows, all from one sample in a study of T cell changes during pregnancy in multiple sclerosis. Profiling relied on immunoSEQ multiplex PCR, and the TCRdb table lists in-frame clones only, not all of them. The sample holds roughly 34,000 clones, roughly nine tenths seen once. The specimen comprised CD4+ T cells from peripheral blood mononuclear cells, sampled in the second trimester of pregnancy. These receptors all stem from a female donor in good health, enrolled as a control in a pregnancy study. CDR3s include the opening cysteine and the closing phenylalanine or tryptophan. The order of the fields is CDR3 length, J gene, V gene, clone size, D gene, CDR3 protein, CDR3 DNA. D genes are given only for firm matches. Expanded clones get a size class; other rows say once, few or many, or leave the size out.

16	TRBJ1-1	TRBV25-1	-	-	CASSELGEGPNTEAFF	TGTGCCAGCAGTGAACTAGGGGAGGGCCCGAACACTGAAGCTTTCTTT
13	TRBJ2-7	TRBV25-1	-	TRBD2	CASSGLAGYEQYF	TGTGCCAGCAGTGGTCTAGCGGGATACGAGCAGTACTTC
15	TRBJ2-2	TRBV7-7	-	TRBD1	CASSLGTGNTGELFF	TGTGCTAGCAGCTTAGGGACAGGGAACACCGGGGAGCTGTTTTTT
15	TRBJ1-2	TRBV6-5	-	TRBD1	CASSYKDRGLYGYTF	TGTGCCAGCAGTTACAAGGACAGGGGTCTCTATGGCTACACCTTC
14	TRBJ1-1	TRBV11-3	-	-	CASSRSRRDTEAFF	TGTGCCAGCTCCCGTTCCCGCCGGGACACTGAAGCTTTCTTT
12	TRBJ2-5	TRBV28	-	-	CAPPQNQETQYF	TGTGCCCCCCCGCAGAATCAAGAGACCCAGTACTTC
14	TRBJ1-4	TRBV11-2	-	-	CASSLAGFNEKLFF	TGTGCCAGCAGCTTAGCAGGGTTTAATGAAAAACTGTTTTTT
14	TRBJ2-3	TRBV6-6	-	-	CASRIQGPTDTQYF	TGTGCCAGCAGGATACAGGGACCCACAGATACGCAGTATTTT
13	TRBJ2-1	TRBV6-6	-	-	CASSFGSVNEQFF	TGTGCCAGCAGTTTTGGCTCCGTCAATGAGCAGTTCTTC
17	TRBJ2-3	TRBV9	-	-	CASSDPGTPTPTDTQYF	TGTGCCAGCAGCGACCCCGGGACTCCAACCCCCACAGATACGCAGTATTTT
15	TRBJ1-3	TRBV30	once	TRBD1	CAWMGQGFAGNTIYF	TGTGCCTGGATGGGACAGGGGTTCGCGGGAAACACCATATATTTT
14	TRBJ1-2	TRBV6-5	-	TRBD1	CASRYLDRGGGYTF	TGTGCCAGCAGATACTTGGACAGGGGAGGAGGCTACACCTTC
20	TRBJ2-1	TRBV4-2	once	TRBD2	CASSQPAGTSGRDFYNEQFF	TGTGCCAGCAGCCAACCGGCCGGGACTAGCGGGAGGGATTTCTACAATGAGCAGTTCTTC
12	TRBJ1-1	TRBV18	few	-	CASSPDLTEAFF	TGTGCCAGCTCCCCCGACTTGACTGAAGCTTTCTTT
16	TRBJ2-7	TRBV7-6	once	TRBD1	CASSLRSGQGSIEQYF	TGTGCCAGCAGCTTAAGATCGGGACAGGGGTCGATCGAGCAGTACTTC
13	TRBJ1-2	TRBV29-1	-	TRBD1	CSVGQGWTAGYTF	TGCAGCGTTGGACAGGGTTGGACTGCTGGCTACACCTTC
15	TRBJ1-2	TRBV4-1	-	-	CASSQGGGFHYGYTF	TGCGCCAGCAGCCAAGGGGGGGGTTTTCATTATGGCTACACCTTC
16	TRBJ2-7	TRBV9	-	-	CASSRGAGGIHYEQYF	TGTGCCAGCAGCCGCGGAGCAGGGGGGATCCACTACGAGCAGTACTTC
14	TRBJ2-7	TRBV11-3	-	-	CASSLESSGYEQYF	TGTGCCAGCAGCTTAGAGTCGAGCGGGTACGAGCAGTACTTC
13	TRBJ2-2	TRBV13	few	-	CASSSPTGEELFF	TGTGCCAGCAGCTCCCCCACAGGAGAAGAGCTGTTTTTT
18	TRBJ2-7	TRBV7-2	-	-	CASSLTGRKTATSYEQYF	TGTGCCAGCAGCTTAACGGGCCGGAAGACAGCGACCTCCTACGAGCAGTACTTC
16	TRBJ2-2	TRBV5-1	-	TRBD2	CASSTSGRTNTGELFF	TGCGCCAGCAGCACTAGCGGGAGGACTAACACCGGGGAGCTGTTTTTT
17	TRBJ1-5	TRBV19	-	TRBD1	CASSILPGQGSNQPQHF	TGTGCCAGTAGTATCCTGCCGGGACAGGGTAGCAATCAGCCCCAGCATTTT